A selection of T cell receptor beta chains follows, all from one sample in a study of blood T cell repertoires in COVID-19. Libraries were prepared by immunoSEQ multiplex PCR; TCRdb keeps only in-frame clonotypes and omits some of them. This repertoire shows roughly 250,000 clones, 80% to 90% found once; its top ten account for 2% to 3%. Sequencing was done on a sample of PBMCs or T cells enriched from blood (not recorded which). The receptors come from a woman between 18 and 30 years old who had recovered from COVID-19. CDR3s include the opening cysteine and the closing phenylalanine or tryptophan. The order of the fields is V gene, J gene, clone size, D gene, CDR3 length, CDR3 protein, CDR3 DNA. A D gene is named only where the DNA matches it firmly. Clone size, where shown, is once, few, many, or a class for clones that have expanded.

v_call: TRBV2; j_call: TRBJ2-1; clone_size: NA; d_call: NA; cdr3_length: 15; cdr3_aa: CASSQGLPGDVEQFF; cdr3_nt: TGTGCCAGCAGTCAGGGACTCCCCGGGGACGTTGAGCAGTTCTTC
v_call: TRBV11-2; j_call: TRBJ1-2; clone_size: NA; d_call: NA; cdr3_length: 18; cdr3_aa: CASSLDGRPPHPNYGYTF; cdr3_nt: TGTGCCAGCAGCTTAGATGGGCGCCCACCGCACCCTAACTATGGCTACACCTTC
v_call: TRBV9; j_call: TRBJ2-1; clone_size: NA; d_call: TRBD2; cdr3_length: 16; cdr3_aa: CASSVAASGSYNEQFF; cdr3_nt: TGTGCCAGCAGCGTAGCAGCTAGCGGGTCCTACAATGAGCAGTTCTTC
v_call: TRBV27; j_call: TRBJ1-5; clone_size: NA; d_call: TRBD1; cdr3_length: 16; cdr3_aa: CASSPRGGQGNQPQHF; cdr3_nt: TGTGCCAGCAGTCCCCGCGGCGGACAGGGCAATCAGCCCCAGCATTTT
v_call: TRBV11-2; j_call: TRBJ2-7; clone_size: NA; d_call: TRBD1; cdr3_length: 16; cdr3_aa: CASSLPPGQEKYEQYF; cdr3_nt: TGTGCCAGCAGCTTACCCCCGGGACAGGAAAAATACGAGCAGTACTTC
v_call: TRBV4-1; j_call: TRBJ2-5; clone_size: NA; d_call: NA; cdr3_length: 17; cdr3_aa: CASSQDDITSWSETQYF; cdr3_nt: TGCGCCAGCAGCCAAGACGATATAACTAGCTGGTCTGAGACCCAGTACTTC
v_call: TRBV19; j_call: TRBJ1-4; clone_size: NA; d_call: NA; cdr3_length: 15; cdr3_aa: CASSITVTTNEKLFF; cdr3_nt: TGTGCCAGTAGTATTACAGTGACAACTAATGAAAAACTGTTTTTT
v_call: TRBV18; j_call: TRBJ1-3; clone_size: NA; d_call: NA; cdr3_length: 14; cdr3_aa: CASSPSGGGNTIYF; cdr3_nt: TGTGCCAGCTCACCTTCGGGGGGTGGAAACACCATATATTTT
v_call: TRBV10-1; j_call: TRBJ1-1; clone_size: once; d_call: NA; cdr3_length: 19; cdr3_aa: CASSEGAVAGSFTNTEAFF; cdr3_nt: TGCGCCAGCAGTGAAGGTGCGGTAGCAGGGTCATTCACGAACACTGAAGCTTTCTTT
v_call: TRBV6-6; j_call: TRBJ1-2; clone_size: NA; d_call: TRBD1; cdr3_length: 14; cdr3_aa: CASSSLDRGYGYTF; cdr3_nt: TGTGCCAGCAGCTCCTTAGACAGGGGATATGGCTACACCTTC
v_call: TRBV7-3; j_call: TRBJ1-1; clone_size: NA; d_call: NA; cdr3_length: 13; cdr3_aa: CASSLDRNTEAFF; cdr3_nt: TGTGCCAGCAGCCTAGACAGGAACACTGAAGCTTTCTTT
v_call: TRBV5-5; j_call: TRBJ1-1; clone_size: NA; d_call: NA; cdr3_length: 16; cdr3_aa: CASSLALNRANTEAFF; cdr3_nt: TGTGCCAGCAGCTTGGCCTTGAACAGGGCGAACACTGAAGCTTTCTTT
v_call: TRBV10-3; j_call: TRBJ1-2; clone_size: NA; d_call: TRBD1; cdr3_length: 16; cdr3_aa: CAISEETGLSSDGYTF; cdr3_nt: TGTGCCATCAGTGAGGAGACAGGGCTATCGTCGGATGGCTACACCTTC
v_call: TRBV20-1; j_call: TRBJ1-2; clone_size: NA; d_call: NA; cdr3_length: 10; cdr3_aa: CSFVGDGYTF; cdr3_nt: TGCAGTTTTGTAGGGGATGGCTACACCTTC
v_call: TRBV2; j_call: TRBJ2-7; clone_size: NA; d_call: NA; cdr3_length: 13; cdr3_aa: CASSAGRGYEQYF; cdr3_nt: TGTGCCAGCAGTGCGGGCAGGGGCTACGAGCAGTACTTC
v_call: TRBV7-6; j_call: TRBJ2-3; clone_size: NA; d_call: NA; cdr3_length: 13; cdr3_aa: CASSPERTDTQYF; cdr3_nt: TGTGCCAGCAGCCCTGAGCGCACAGATACGCAGTATTTT
v_call: TRBV6-6; j_call: TRBJ1-1; clone_size: NA; d_call: NA; cdr3_length: 15; cdr3_aa: CASTEGGGVNTEAFF; cdr3_nt: TGTGCCAGCACCGAAGGGGGGGGAGTGAACACTGAAGCTTTCTTT
v_call: TRBV12-5; j_call: TRBJ2-1; clone_size: NA; d_call: NA; cdr3_length: 14; cdr3_aa: CASGPSALRDEQFF; cdr3_nt: TGTGCTAGTGGTCCTTCCGCCCTACGCGATGAGCAGTTCTTC
v_call: TRBV15; j_call: TRBJ2-7; clone_size: NA; d_call: TRBD1; cdr3_length: 15; cdr3_aa: CATSSTLDRAHEQYF; cdr3_nt: TGTGCCACCAGCAGTACCTTGGACAGGGCCCACGAGCAGTACTTC
v_call: TRBV24-1; j_call: TRBJ1-1; clone_size: NA; d_call: TRBD1; cdr3_length: 14; cdr3_aa: CATSEAGGYAEAFF; cdr3_nt: TGTGCCACCAGTGAGGCAGGGGGATACGCCGAAGCTTTCTTT
v_call: TRBV5-5; j_call: TRBJ1-1; clone_size: NA; d_call: TRBD1; cdr3_length: 14; cdr3_aa: CASSLVMQGVEAFF; cdr3_nt: TGTGCCAGCAGCTTGGTGATGCAGGGGGTAGAAGCTTTCTTT
v_call: TRBV25-1; j_call: TRBJ2-5; clone_size: NA; d_call: NA; cdr3_length: 15; cdr3_aa: CASSAGSRGQETQYF; cdr3_nt: TGTGCCAGCAGTGCGGGGTCTCGGGGGCAAGAGACCCAGTACTTC
v_call: TRBV27; j_call: TRBJ1-5; clone_size: NA; d_call: NA; cdr3_length: 14; cdr3_aa: CASSLGGINQPQHF; cdr3_nt: TGTGCCAGCAGTTTAGGGGGGATCAATCAGCCCCAGCATTTT
v_call: TRBV19; j_call: TRBJ2-3; clone_size: NA; d_call: TRBD2; cdr3_length: 12; cdr3_aa: CASRGVSDTQYF; cdr3_nt: TGTGCCAGTCGGGGGGTTTCAGATACGCAGTATTTT
v_call: TRBV4-2; j_call: TRBJ2-7; clone_size: NA; d_call: NA; cdr3_length: 17; cdr3_aa: CASSQEETRDQYYEQYF; cdr3_nt: TGTGCCAGCAGCCAAGAAGAGACGCGGGACCAGTACTACGAGCAGTACTTC
v_call: TRBV27; j_call: TRBJ1-1; clone_size: once; d_call: NA; cdr3_length: 13; cdr3_aa: CARFSASNTEAFF; cdr3_nt: TGTGCCAGGTTTTCCGCGTCGAACACTGAAGCTTTCTTT
v_call: TRBV5-4; j_call: TRBJ1-2; clone_size: NA; d_call: TRBD1; cdr3_length: 17; cdr3_aa: CASSLALGTDSLYGYTF; cdr3_nt: TGTGCCAGCAGCTTGGCCTTAGGGACAGACAGCCTCTATGGCTACACCTTC
v_call: TRBV19; j_call: TRBJ1-5; clone_size: NA; d_call: NA; cdr3_length: 13; cdr3_aa: CASSIKGVQPQHF; cdr3_nt: TGTGCCAGTAGTATCAAAGGGGTTCAGCCCCAGCATTTT
v_call: TRBV5-1; j_call: TRBJ2-3; clone_size: NA; d_call: TRBD2; cdr3_length: 16; cdr3_aa: CASSLAGGLAADTQYF; cdr3_nt: TGCGCCAGCAGCTTGGCCGGGGGACTAGCGGCGGATACGCAGTATTTT
v_call: TRBV2; j_call: TRBJ2-3; clone_size: NA; d_call: NA; cdr3_length: 15; cdr3_aa: CASSVRGGSADTQYF; cdr3_nt: TGTGCCAGCAGTGTACGAGGGGGTAGCGCAGATACGCAGTATTTT
v_call: TRBV3-1/TRBV3-2; j_call: TRBJ1-4; clone_size: few; d_call: NA; cdr3_length: 14; cdr3_aa: CASSRGGPEEKLFF; cdr3_nt: TGTGCCAGCAGCCGGGGGGGGCCGGAAGAAAAACTGTTTTTT
v_call: TRBV5-1; j_call: TRBJ2-1; clone_size: NA; d_call: TRBD2; cdr3_length: 15; cdr3_aa: CASSSSRGESNEQFF; cdr3_nt: TGCGCCAGCAGCTCCTCCCGGGGGGAGAGCAATGAGCAGTTCTTC
v_call: TRBV28; j_call: TRBJ2-5; clone_size: NA; d_call: NA; cdr3_length: 13; cdr3_aa: CASSLSGAETQYF; cdr3_nt: TGTGCCAGCAGTTTATCAGGGGCAGAGACCCAGTACTTC
v_call: TRBV5-4; j_call: TRBJ2-7; clone_size: once; d_call: TRBD1; cdr3_length: 16; cdr3_aa: CASSLTGTGISYEQYF; cdr3_nt: TGTGCCAGCAGCTTGACCGGGACAGGGATCTCCTACGAGCAGTACTTC
v_call: TRBV9; j_call: TRBJ1-2; clone_size: NA; d_call: TRBD1; cdr3_length: 13; cdr3_aa: CASSARDRYGYTF; cdr3_nt: TGTGCCAGCAGCGCCCGGGACAGGTATGGCTACACCTTC
v_call: TRBV3-1/TRBV3-2; j_call: TRBJ1-5; clone_size: few; d_call: TRBD1; cdr3_length: 16; cdr3_aa: CASSLTSGQGNQPQHF; cdr3_nt: TGTGCCAGCAGCCTAACCAGCGGACAGGGCAATCAGCCCCAGCATTTT
v_call: TRBV2; j_call: TRBJ1-1; clone_size: NA; d_call: NA; cdr3_length: 12; cdr3_aa: CATNRVNTEAFF; cdr3_nt: TGTGCCACAAACAGGGTGAACACTGAAGCTTTCTTT
v_call: TRBV4-2; j_call: TRBJ2-3; clone_size: once; d_call: TRBD2; cdr3_length: 18; cdr3_aa: CASSPRTSGGLNTDTQYF; cdr3_nt: TGTGCCAGCAGCCCCCGGACTAGCGGGGGCCTCAACACAGATACGCAGTATTTT
v_call: TRBV11-3; j_call: TRBJ2-5; clone_size: NA; d_call: NA; cdr3_length: 17; cdr3_aa: CASSLGGLGRSQETQYF; cdr3_nt: TGTGCCAGCAGCTTAGGAGGTTTAGGAAGGTCCCAAGAGACCCAGTACTTC
v_call: TRBV5-1; j_call: TRBJ2-3; clone_size: NA; d_call: TRBD1; cdr3_length: 16; cdr3_aa: CASSTGTGGEADTQYF; cdr3_nt: TGCGCCAGCAGCACGGGGACAGGGGGCGAAGCAGATACGCAGTATTTT
v_call: TRBV7-2; j_call: TRBJ2-1; clone_size: NA; d_call: NA; cdr3_length: 15; cdr3_aa: CASSFRVDSYNEQFF; cdr3_nt: TGTGCCAGCAGCTTTCGGGTCGACTCCTACAATGAGCAGTTCTTC
v_call: TRBV18; j_call: TRBJ1-2; clone_size: NA; d_call: NA; cdr3_length: 13; cdr3_aa: CASSTTVREGYTF; cdr3_nt: TGTGCCAGCTCAACGACGGTCCGGGAGGGCTACACCTTC
v_call: TRBV7-2; j_call: TRBJ2-2; clone_size: once; d_call: TRBD2; cdr3_length: 15; cdr3_aa: CASSLSGGGTGELFF; cdr3_nt: TGTGCCAGCAGCCTGAGCGGGGGAGGGACCGGGGAGCTGTTTTTT
v_call: TRBV27; j_call: TRBJ1-1; clone_size: NA; d_call: NA; cdr3_length: 14; cdr3_aa: CASSSPGERAEAFF; cdr3_nt: TGTGCCAGCAGTTCACCCGGGGAGAGGGCTGAAGCTTTCTTT
v_call: TRBV2; j_call: TRBJ1-5; clone_size: NA; d_call: NA; cdr3_length: 16; cdr3_aa: CASSARGARSNQPQHF; cdr3_nt: TGTGCCAGCAGTGCTCGGGGGGCGCGAAGCAATCAGCCCCAGCATTTT
v_call: TRBV10-3; j_call: TRBJ2-7; clone_size: NA; d_call: TRBD1; cdr3_length: 14; cdr3_aa: CAISAGQDSYEQYF; cdr3_nt: TGTGCCATCAGTGCCGGACAGGACTCCTACGAGCAGTACTTC
v_call: TRBV19; j_call: TRBJ1-2; clone_size: NA; d_call: TRBD1; cdr3_length: 14; cdr3_aa: CASSKGDSVYGYTF; cdr3_nt: TGTGCCAGTAGTAAAGGGGACAGTGTCTATGGCTACACCTTC
v_call: TRBV27; j_call: TRBJ2-3; clone_size: NA; d_call: NA; cdr3_length: 12; cdr3_aa: CASSQTTSGVYF; cdr3_nt: TGTGCCAGCAGTCAAACCACGTCCGGAGTGTATTTT
v_call: TRBV5-1; j_call: TRBJ2-5; clone_size: NA; d_call: TRBD2; cdr3_length: 14; cdr3_aa: CASSQGTSKETQYF; cdr3_nt: TGCGCCAGCAGCCAAGGGACTAGCAAGGAGACCCAGTACTTC
v_call: TRBV29-1; j_call: TRBJ1-4; clone_size: NA; d_call: TRBD1; cdr3_length: 14; cdr3_aa: CSVGTGEGPEKLFF; cdr3_nt: TGCAGCGTTGGGACAGGGGAGGGTCCGGAAAAACTGTTTTTT
v_call: TRBV2; j_call: TRBJ1-2; clone_size: NA; d_call: NA; cdr3_length: 15; cdr3_aa: CASTVGNEGGGGYTF; cdr3_nt: TGTGCCAGCACGGTTGGGAACGAGGGCGGAGGCGGCTACACCTTC
v_call: TRBV6-2/TRBV6-3; j_call: TRBJ2-3; clone_size: NA; d_call: TRBD2; cdr3_length: 16; cdr3_aa: CASSPPSGGAADTQYF; cdr3_nt: TGTGCCAGCAGCCCTCCCAGCGGGGGGGCTGCAGATACGCAGTATTTT
v_call: TRBV19; j_call: TRBJ2-6; clone_size: NA; d_call: NA; cdr3_length: 15; cdr3_aa: CASSILRGGANVLTF; cdr3_nt: TGTGCCAGTAGTATTCTCAGGGGTGGGGCCAACGTCCTGACTTTC
v_call: TRBV10-2; j_call: TRBJ2-7; clone_size: NA; d_call: NA; cdr3_length: 12; cdr3_aa: CATSPQGGEQYF; cdr3_nt: TGCGCCACAAGTCCCCAGGGGGGCGAGCAGTACTTC